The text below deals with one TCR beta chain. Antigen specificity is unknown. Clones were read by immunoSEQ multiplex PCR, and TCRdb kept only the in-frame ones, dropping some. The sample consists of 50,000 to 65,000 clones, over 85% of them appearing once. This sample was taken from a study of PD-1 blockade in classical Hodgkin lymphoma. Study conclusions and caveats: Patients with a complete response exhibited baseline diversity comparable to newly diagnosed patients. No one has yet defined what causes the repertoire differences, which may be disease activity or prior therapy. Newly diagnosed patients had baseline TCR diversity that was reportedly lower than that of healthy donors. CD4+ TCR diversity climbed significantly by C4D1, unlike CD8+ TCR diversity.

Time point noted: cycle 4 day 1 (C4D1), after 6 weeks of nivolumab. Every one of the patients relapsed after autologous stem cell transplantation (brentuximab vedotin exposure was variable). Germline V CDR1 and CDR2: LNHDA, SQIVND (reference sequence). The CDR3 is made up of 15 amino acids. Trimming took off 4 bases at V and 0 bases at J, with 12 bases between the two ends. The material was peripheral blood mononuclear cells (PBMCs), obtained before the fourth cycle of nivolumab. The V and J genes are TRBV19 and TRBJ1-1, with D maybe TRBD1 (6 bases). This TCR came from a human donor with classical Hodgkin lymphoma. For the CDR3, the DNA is TGTGCCAGTAGTACGCGGACAGCGATGAACACTGAAGCTTTCTTT. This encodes CASSTRTAMNTEAFF. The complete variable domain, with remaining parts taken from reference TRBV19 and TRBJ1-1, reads DGGITQSPKYLFRKEGQNVTLSCEQNLNHDAMYWYRQDPGQGLRLIYYSQIVNDFQKGDIAEGYSVSREKKESFPLTVTSAQKNPTAFYLCASSTRTAMNTEAFFGQGTRLTVV.